A single sample is the source of the 3 T cell receptor beta chains below, sequenced in a study of blood T cell repertoires in COVID-19. The repertoire was sequenced with immunoSEQ multiplex PCR; TCRdb's copy has only in-frame clones and lacks some. The sample shows approximately 250,000 clones, around 86% of them seen only once. Sample: peripheral blood. These receptors were collected from a woman at least 80 years old with COVID-19, enrolled during active disease.

In its sample, this clone was seen once. This chain joins TRBV19 and TRBJ1-5; 8 bases agree with TRBD1. The CDR3 runs to 13 residues. Germline CDR1 and CDR2: LNHDA and SQIVND (reference sequence). V shed 4 bases, J shed 6 bases, and the junction held 2 bases outside the gene matches. In DNA form, the CDR3 reads TGTGCCAGTAGTACCCAGGGGGCTCAGCCCCAGCATTTT. This codes for CASSTQGAQPQHF.

This clone was observed once. V and J are TRBV28 and TRBJ1-4; TRBD1 agrees at 9 bases. After removal of 1 base from V and 5 bases from J, the junction contained 5 bases not matched to a gene. The germline gives CDR1 MDHEN, CDR2 SYDVKM. This CDR3 contains 16 residues. CDR3 coding DNA: TGTGCCAGCAGTTTATCTGGGACAGGGCAAAATGAAAAACTGTTTTTT. Residues: CASSLSGTGQNEKLFF.

V and J are TRBV3-1 (or the pseudogene TRBV3-2) and TRBJ1-1; the D gene is possibly TRBD1 (6 bases). Germline CDR1 LGHDT, CDR2 YNNKEL (reference sequence). This CDR3 is 15 amino acids long. Trimming took off 4 bases at V and 1 base at J, with 13 bases between the two ends. The CDR3 nucleotides read TGTGCCAGCAGCCCGACAGGTGTGACGAACACTGAAGCTTTCTTT. Translation gives CASSPTGVTNTEAFF.